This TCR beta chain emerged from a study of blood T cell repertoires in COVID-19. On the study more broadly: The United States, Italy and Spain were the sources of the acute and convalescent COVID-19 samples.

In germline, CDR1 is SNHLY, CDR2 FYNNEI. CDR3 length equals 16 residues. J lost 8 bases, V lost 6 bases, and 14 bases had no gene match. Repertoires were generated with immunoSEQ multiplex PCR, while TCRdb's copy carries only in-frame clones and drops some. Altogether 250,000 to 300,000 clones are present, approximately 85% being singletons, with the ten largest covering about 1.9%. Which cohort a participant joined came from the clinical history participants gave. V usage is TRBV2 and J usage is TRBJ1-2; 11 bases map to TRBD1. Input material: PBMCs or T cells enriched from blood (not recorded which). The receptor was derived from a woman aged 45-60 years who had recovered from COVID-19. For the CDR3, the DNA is TGTGCCAGCAGAAGGAGGACAGGGGGCGTAGAATCCGGCTACACCTTC. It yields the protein CASRRRTGGVESGYTF.